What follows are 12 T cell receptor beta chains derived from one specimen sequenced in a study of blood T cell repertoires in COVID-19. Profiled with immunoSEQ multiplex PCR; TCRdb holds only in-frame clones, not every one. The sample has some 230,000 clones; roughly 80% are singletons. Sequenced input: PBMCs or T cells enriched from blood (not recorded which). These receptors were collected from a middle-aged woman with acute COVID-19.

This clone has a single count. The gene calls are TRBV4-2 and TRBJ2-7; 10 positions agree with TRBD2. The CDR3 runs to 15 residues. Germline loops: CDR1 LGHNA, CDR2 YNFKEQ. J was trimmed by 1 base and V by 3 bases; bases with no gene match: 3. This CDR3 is CASSQGLALSYEQYF. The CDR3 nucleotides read TGTGCCAGCAGCCAGGGACTAGCGCTATCCTACGAGCAGTACTTC.

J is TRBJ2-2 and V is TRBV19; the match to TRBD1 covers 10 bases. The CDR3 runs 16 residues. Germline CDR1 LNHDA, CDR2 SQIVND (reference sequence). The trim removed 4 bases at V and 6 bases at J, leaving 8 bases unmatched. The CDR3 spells CASSTLRQGASGELFF. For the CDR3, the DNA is TGTGCCAGTAGTACCCTTCGACAGGGGGCGTCCGGGGAGCTGTTTTTT.

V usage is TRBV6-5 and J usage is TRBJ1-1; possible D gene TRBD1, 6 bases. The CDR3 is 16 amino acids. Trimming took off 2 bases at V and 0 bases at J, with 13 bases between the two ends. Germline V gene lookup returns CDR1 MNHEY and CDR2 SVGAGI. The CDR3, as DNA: TGTGCCAGCAGTTACAAGCCGGCAGGGGTGAACACTGAAGCTTTCTTT. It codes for CASSYKPAGVNTEAFF.

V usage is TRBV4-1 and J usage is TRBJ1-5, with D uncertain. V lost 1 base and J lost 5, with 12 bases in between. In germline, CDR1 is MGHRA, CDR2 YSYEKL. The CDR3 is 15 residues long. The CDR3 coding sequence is TGCGCCAGCAGCCAAGTTTCAGGAGGATATCAGCCCCAGCATTTT. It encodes CASSQVSGGYQPQHF.

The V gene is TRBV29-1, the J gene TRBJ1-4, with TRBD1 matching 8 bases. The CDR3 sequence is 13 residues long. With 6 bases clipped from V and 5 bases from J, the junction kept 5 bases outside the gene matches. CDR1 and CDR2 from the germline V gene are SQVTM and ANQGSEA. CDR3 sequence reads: CSVDGQGNEKLFF. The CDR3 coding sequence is TGCAGCGTCGATGGACAGGGAAATGAAAAACTGTTTTTT. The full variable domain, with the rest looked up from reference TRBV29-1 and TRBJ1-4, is SAVISQKPSRDICQRGTSLTIQCQVDSQVTMMFWYRQQPGQSLTLIATANQGSEATYESGFVIDKFPISRPNLTFSTLTVSNMSPEDSSIYLCSVDGQGNEKLFFGSGTQLSVL.

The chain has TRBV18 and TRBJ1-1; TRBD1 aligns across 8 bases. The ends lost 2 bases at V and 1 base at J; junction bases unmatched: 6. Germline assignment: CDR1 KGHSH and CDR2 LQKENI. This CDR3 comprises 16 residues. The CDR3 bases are TGTGCCAGCTCACCAAGACAGGGGATCGGGAACACTGAAGCTTTCTTT. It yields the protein CASSPRQGIGNTEAFF.

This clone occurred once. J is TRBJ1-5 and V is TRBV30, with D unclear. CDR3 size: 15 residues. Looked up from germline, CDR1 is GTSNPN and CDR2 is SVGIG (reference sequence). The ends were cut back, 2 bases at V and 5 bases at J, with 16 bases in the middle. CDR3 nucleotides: TGTGCCTGGAGTCTTAGAATGGGCAGTTATCAGCCCCAGCATTTT. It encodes CAWSLRMGSYQPQHF.

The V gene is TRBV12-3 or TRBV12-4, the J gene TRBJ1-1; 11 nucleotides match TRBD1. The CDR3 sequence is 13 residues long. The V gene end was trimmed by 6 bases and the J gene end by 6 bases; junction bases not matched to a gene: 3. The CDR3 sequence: CASRGQGGSEAFF. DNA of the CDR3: TGTGCCAGCAGGGGACAGGGGGGGTCTGAAGCTTTCTTT.

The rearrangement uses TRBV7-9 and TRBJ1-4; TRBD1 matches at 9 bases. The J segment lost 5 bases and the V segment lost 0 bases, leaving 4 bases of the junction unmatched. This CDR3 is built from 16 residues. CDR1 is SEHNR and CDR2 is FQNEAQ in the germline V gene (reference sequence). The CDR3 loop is CASSLALGQGNEKLFF. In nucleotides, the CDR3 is TGTGCCAGCAGCTTAGCTTTGGGACAGGGAAATGAAAAACTGTTTTTT.

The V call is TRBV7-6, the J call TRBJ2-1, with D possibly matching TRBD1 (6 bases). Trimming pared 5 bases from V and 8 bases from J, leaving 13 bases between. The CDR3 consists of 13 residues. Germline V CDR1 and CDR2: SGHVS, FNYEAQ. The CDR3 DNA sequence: TGTGCCAGCAGCCTGACAGGCCCGGATGAGCAGTTCTTC. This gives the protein CASSLTGPDEQFF.

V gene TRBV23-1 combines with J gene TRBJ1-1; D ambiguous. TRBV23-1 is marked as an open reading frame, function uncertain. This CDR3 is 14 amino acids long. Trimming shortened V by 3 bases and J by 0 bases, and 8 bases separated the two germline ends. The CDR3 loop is CASSHTQMNTEAFF. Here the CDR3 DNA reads TGCGCCAGCAGTCATACACAAATGAACACTGAAGCTTTCTTT.

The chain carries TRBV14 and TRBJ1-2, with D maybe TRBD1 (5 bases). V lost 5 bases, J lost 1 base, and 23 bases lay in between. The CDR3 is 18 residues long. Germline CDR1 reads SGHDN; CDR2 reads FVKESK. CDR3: CASSSVRGNAGFNYGYTF. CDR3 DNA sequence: TGTGCCAGCAGCTCTGTGCGGGGCAATGCGGGGTTTAACTATGGCTACACCTTC.